Sequencing of this T cell receptor (beta chain) was carried out in a study of cytomegalovirus exposure and HLA in healthy donors. On the study more broadly: Clustering assigned about four fifths of the 350 to 400 genotyped donors to the Caucasian-associated ancestry cluster.

PCR amplification relied on 60 Vbeta primers (plus 13 Jbeta primers). Assay used: immunoSEQ multiplex PCR; TCRdb lists only in-frame clones, some missing. The repertoire holds approximately 160,000 clones, 68% seen once, with 3.5% to 5% in the top ten. It was healthy bone marrow donors who served as donors. Comments on this clone: As yet, its antigen is unknown. Relative to the germline gene, one junction end is altered; a read error may explain this.

Whole-study results and caveats: Later genetic work tied a missense DCLRE1C variant to beta-chain V and J trimming.

The CDR3 consists of 17 residues. Per the germline V gene, CDR1 is SSHAT and CDR2 is FNYEAQ (reference sequence). This TCR was recovered from a woman aged 18-30 years in good health and CMV-seropositive. The sample taken for sequencing was PBMCs. The V gene is TRBV7-7, the J gene TRBJ2-2, with 14 bases identical to TRBD2. The CDR3 DNA reads as TGTGCTAGCAGCCGCGGGACTAGCGGGAGAGGTACCGGGGAGCTGTTTTTT. Translating gives CASSRGTSGRGTGELFF.